This entry concerns a single T cell receptor (beta chain). Its antigen is not identified. The data belong to a study of cytomegalovirus exposure and HLA in healthy donors. The PCR made use of 60 Vbeta and 13 Jbeta primers. Libraries were prepared by immunoSEQ multiplex PCR; TCRdb keeps only in-frame clonotypes and omits some of them. Of 140,000 to 150,000 clones listed, approximately 82% are singletons. Study-level results: The authors later linked a missense DCLRE1C variant to TCR beta V- and J-gene trimming. By a later analysis, the bulk of CMV-associated TCR beta chains appeared HLA-restricted.

The receptor was derived from a woman in her fifties or sixties in good health and CMV-seropositive. Input material: PBMCs.

The CDR3 nucleotides are TGTGCCAGCAGCTTACAGGGGGGCACCTACGAGCAGTACTTC. It encodes CASSLQGGTYEQYF. V and J are TRBV7-2 and TRBJ2-5, with D possibly matching TRBD1 (7 bases). The better agreement between TRBJ2-7 and the DNA end casts doubt on the J call. Looked up from germline, CDR1 is SGHTA and CDR2 is FQGNSA. CDR3 size: 14 residues.